The rows below give T cell receptor beta chains drawn from one sample of a study of blood T cell repertoires in COVID-19. The method was immunoSEQ multiplex PCR; TCRdb's version includes in-frame clones alone and lacks a portion of them. The profile shows about 150,000 clones, roughly four fifths of them singletons. The sequenced material came from peripheral blood. The receptors were sampled from a woman of 80 years or more with acute or convalescent COVID-19. CDR3s include the opening cysteine and the closing phenylalanine or tryptophan. The D gene is left open where the match is weak. Size is stated for part of the rows, as once, few or many counts, or as a class when the clone is expanded.

j_call,d_call,clone_size,v_call,cdr3_aa,cdr3_nt
TRBJ2-2,TRBD2,few,TRBV27,CPTFTSGRNTGELFF,TGCCCGACATTTACTAGCGGGAGGAACACCGGGGAGCTGTTTTTT
TRBJ1-2,NA,NA,TRBV6-5,CASRNTAAYGYTF,TGTGCCAGCAGAAATACTGCCGCCTATGGCTACACCTTC
TRBJ1-1,NA,NA,TRBV4-3,CASSPLGIDTEAFF,TGCGCCAGCAGCCCCTTGGGCATAGACACTGAAGCTTTCTTT
TRBJ2-3,TRBD2,few,TRBV18,CASSPRLAGSTDTQYF,TGTGCCAGCTCCCCTAGACTAGCGGGAAGCACAGATACGCAGTATTTT
TRBJ1-4,TRBD1,NA,TRBV9,CASSVAGGRNEKLFF,TGTGCCAGCAGCGTTGCAGGGGGACGCAATGAAAAACTGTTTTTT
TRBJ2-7,TRBD2,NA,TRBV7-3,CASSLLAGGPPHEQYF,TGTGCCAGCAGCCTACTAGCGGGAGGTCCCCCGCACGAGCAGTACTTC
TRBJ1-1,NA,NA,TRBV20-1,CSARRGSEAFF,TGCAGTGCTCGGCGGGGGTCTGAAGCTTTCTTT
TRBJ1-4,TRBD1,NA,TRBV4-2,CASSLWTGGNEKLFF,TGTGCCAGCAGCCTTTGGACAGGAGGTAATGAAAAACTGTTTTTT
TRBJ1-1,NA,NA,TRBV7-7,CASSLTGGTEAFF,TGTGCCAGCAGCTTAACGGGGGGCACTGAAGCTTTCTTT
TRBJ2-2,NA,NA,TRBV7-7,CASSLGQGLDTGELFF,TGTGCCAGCAGCTTAGGCCAGGGGCTGGACACCGGGGAGCTGTTTTTT
TRBJ2-3,TRBD2,many,TRBV30,CAWSWLAGGRDTQYF,TGTGCCTGGAGTTGGCTAGCGGGAGGGAGGGATACGCAGTATTTT
TRBJ1-5,TRBD1,NA,TRBV5-3,CARSCGTEYSNQPQHF,TGTGCCAGAAGCTGCGGGACAGAATATAGCAATCAGCCCCAGCATTTT
TRBJ2-7,NA,NA,TRBV19,CASRPRGLVSYEQYF,TGTGCCAGTAGGCCACGAGGGTTGGTTTCTTACGAGCAGTACTTC
TRBJ1-1,NA,few,TRBV4-3,CASSHTRTDINTEAFF,TGCGCCAGCAGCCACACAAGGACAGATATTAACACTGAAGCTTTCTTT
TRBJ1-4,NA,NA,TRBV6-5,CASSRGLATNEKLFF,TGTGCCAGCAGCAGGGGCCTCGCAACTAATGAAAAACTGTTTTTT
TRBJ1-5,TRBD1,NA,TRBV2,CASNTGTGNQPQHF,TGTGCCAGCAACACCGGGACAGGAAATCAGCCCCAGCATTTT
TRBJ2-2,TRBD1,few,TRBV7-2,CASSLSGQGGTGELFF,TGTGCCAGCAGCTTATCGGGACAGGGGGGCACCGGGGAGCTGTTTTTT
TRBJ1-1,NA,few,TRBV11-3,CASSLAPGRRAFF,TGTGCCAGCAGCTTAGCGCCCGGTCGGCGGGCTTTCTTT
TRBJ1-2,NA,NA,TRBV11-2,CASSASGGTYGYTF,TGTGCCAGCAGCGCCTCGGGAGGAACCTATGGCTACACCTTC
TRBJ1-4,TRBD1,NA,TRBV5-5,CASSLWQGAGNEKLFF,TGTGCCAGCAGCTTGTGGCAGGGGGCTGGTAATGAAAAACTGTTTTTT
TRBJ2-1,TRBD2,few,TRBV3-1/TRBV3-2,CASSQGLVWGDSYNEQFF,TGTGCCAGCAGCCAGGGACTAGTTTGGGGGGACTCCTACAATGAGCAGTTCTTC
TRBJ2-7,TRBD2,NA,TRBV7-8,CASSLMASGNGYEQYF,TGTGCCAGCAGCTTAATGGCTAGCGGAAACGGGTACGAGCAGTACTTC
TRBJ2-1,TRBD1,NA,TRBV2,CASGGPGQRVNEQFF,TGTGCCAGCGGAGGCCCGGGACAGAGGGTCAATGAGCAGTTCTTC
TRBJ1-2,TRBD1,few,TRBV6-5,CASGQGQGDYGYTF,TGTGCCAGTGGACAGGGACAGGGTGACTATGGCTACACCTTC
TRBJ2-7,NA,NA,TRBV18,CASSPDGEPSYEQYF,TGTGCCAGCTCACCAGACGGAGAACCTTCGTACGAGCAGTACTTC
TRBJ1-1,NA,NA,TRBV20-1,CSAKQGTEAFF,TGCAGTGCAAAGCAGGGGACTGAAGCTTTCTTT
TRBJ2-4,NA,NA,TRBV19,CASSGTGTSVKNIQYF,TGTGCCAGTAGCGGAACCGGGACATCGGTTAAAAACATTCAGTACTTC
TRBJ2-1,NA,NA,TRBV10-2,CASSESTSYNEQFF,TGCGCCAGCAGTGAGTCGACTAGCTACAATGAGCAGTTCTTC
TRBJ2-1,NA,NA,TRBV19,CASRNYDEQFF,TGTGCCAGTAGGAACTATGATGAGCAGTTCTTC
TRBJ1-6,TRBD1,NA,TRBV6-5,CASTGGINSPLHF,TGTGCCAGCACAGGGGGGATTAATTCACCCCTCCACTTT
TRBJ1-1,NA,NA,TRBV5-1,CASSLGGGLGTEAFF,TGCGCCAGCAGCTTGGGAGGAGGTTTGGGCACTGAAGCTTTCTTT
TRBJ1-3,NA,NA,TRBV5-1,CASSREVGTFGNTIYF,TGCGCCAGCAGCCGGGAGGTTGGGACGTTTGGAAACACCATATATTTT
TRBJ2-3,TRBD2,few,TRBV18,CASSPGNSGGLFTDTQYF,TGTGCCAGCTCACCAGGAAATAGCGGGGGCCTATTCACAGATACGCAGTATTTT
TRBJ1-2,TRBD1,NA,TRBV4-3,CASSQEDRGSYTF,TGCGCCAGCAGCCAAGAAGACAGGGGAAGCTACACCTTC
TRBJ1-1,NA,once,TRBV7-9,CASSLGGQRVTEAFF,TGTGCCAGCAGCTTAGGCGGCCAGAGAGTCACTGAAGCTTTCTTT
TRBJ2-7,NA,NA,TRBV7-2,CASSLDPQLEQYF,TGTGCCAGCAGCTTAGACCCCCAACTCGAGCAGTACTTC
TRBJ1-1,NA,NA,TRBV15,CATSRSLQGNTEAFF,TGTGCCACCAGCAGAAGCCTACAGGGGAACACTGAAGCTTTCTTT
TRBJ1-1,NA,NA,TRBV27,CASSLGRDMNTEAFF,TGTGCCAGCAGTTTAGGGCGAGACATGAACACTGAAGCTTTCTTT
TRBJ1-2,NA,few,TRBV11-3,CASSFSTGGGYTF,TGTGCCAGCAGCTTTAGCACAGGCGGAGGCTACACCTTC
TRBJ1-2,TRBD1,NA,TRBV6-5,CASSYIGQGAGGYTF,TGTGCCAGCAGTTACATAGGACAGGGGGCGGGTGGCTACACCTTC
TRBJ1-3,NA,once,TRBV3-1/TRBV3-2,CASSPQLDSGNTIYF,TGTGCCAGCAGCCCTCAACTGGACAGCGGAAACACCATATATTTT
TRBJ1-1,NA,NA,TRBV6-5,CASSHRRETEAFF,TGTGCCAGCAGTCACCGTAGGGAGACTGAAGCTTTCTTT
TRBJ1-4,TRBD1,NA,TRBV7-2,CASSRDRDEKLFF,TGTGCCAGCAGCCGGGACAGAGATGAAAAACTGTTTTTT
TRBJ1-2,TRBD1,NA,TRBV4-2,CASSHLYRDRGIHGGYTF,TGTGCCAGCAGCCACCTGTACCGGGACAGGGGAATCCACGGCGGCTACACCTTC
TRBJ2-2,NA,NA,TRBV5-1,CASTLNPTGTTNTGELFF,TGCGCCAGCACCCTTAATCCTACTGGGACAACGAACACCGGGGAGCTGTTTTTT
TRBJ2-2,NA,NA,TRBV11-2,CASSLQGTGGELFF,TGTGCCAGCAGCCTACAGGGAACCGGCGGGGAGCTGTTTTTT
TRBJ2-7,TRBD2,NA,TRBV7-3,CASSPGTSGEQYF,TGTGCCAGCAGCCCCGGGACTAGCGGGGAGCAGTACTTC
TRBJ1-3,NA,NA,TRBV30,CAWSVGSSSGNTIYF,TGTGCCTGGAGTGTGGGCAGCTCCTCTGGAAACACCATATATTTT